Each of the 24 T cell receptor beta chains below was sequenced from the same sample in a study of tumor-infiltrating T cells and Merkel cell polyomavirus. Study summary: The study examined CD8+ T cells specific for the Merkel cell polyomavirus KLL epitope.

Only in-frame clones appear in the TCRdb table, and some are missing; sequencing was by immunoSEQ multiplex PCR. The repertoire includes more than 20,000 clones, 70% to 90% of them detected once, and around 2.8% sits in the top ten. Every patient's tumor was robustly positive for Merkel cell polyomavirus Large T antigen on immunohistochemistry. What was sequenced was lymph node tissue. The receptors shown here come from a man aged 50-60 years with Merkel cell carcinoma.

The chain recombines TRBV4-2 with TRBJ2-1, with TRBD2 matching 9 bases. Germline V gene data show CDR1 as LGHNA and CDR2 as YNFKEQ. This CDR3 has 18 residues. The V segment lost 3 bases and the J segment 3 bases; nucleotides outside the gene matches: 12. In nucleotides, the CDR3 is TGTGCCAGCAGCCAGCCCTCGCCCACTAGCGGGCTCTACAATGAGCAGTTCTTC. Its protein is CASSQPSPTSGLYNEQFF.

The chain recombines TRBV28 with TRBJ2-7; 8 bases are a match to TRBD2. CDR3 length equals 15 residues. Germline V gene sequence: CDR1 MDHEN, CDR2 SYDVKM. Losses at the gene ends were 3 bases for V and 2 bases for J; bases not matched to a gene: 6. The CDR3 sequence is CASSFPGGKAYEQYF. The CDR3 region has the DNA TGTGCCAGCAGTTTCCCGGGAGGGAAGGCCTACGAGCAGTACTTC.

This clone occurred once. As DNA, the CDR3 is TGTGCCAGCAGCTTGGCCGGGGGGATCCAAGAGACCCAGTACTTC. Amino acid sequence: CASSLAGGIQETQYF. V is TRBV5-6 and J is TRBJ2-5; TRBD2 matches 7 bases. CDR1 and CDR2 from the germline V gene are SGHDT and YYEEEE. V was clipped by 0 bases and J by 1 base; unmatched bases: 3. The CDR3 is 15 residues long.

V usage is TRBV5-1 and J usage is TRBJ2-2; 7 bases are shared with TRBD2. The ends lost 3 bases at V and 6 bases at J; junction bases unmatched: 14. The CDR3 is 17 residues long. The germline CDR1 and CDR2 sequences are SGHRS and YFSETQ. The DNA for the CDR3 is TGCGCCAGCAGCTCTGTTTCCGGACTAGAACATCCCGGGGAGCTGTTTTTT. Protein product: CASSSVSGLEHPGELFF.

The chain joins TRBV19 to TRBJ1-1; D ambiguous. The V end lost 7 bases, the J end lost 5 bases, and 14 bases lay between the germline ends. The V gene's germline CDR1 is LNHDA and CDR2 SQIVND (reference sequence). CDR3 length equals 13 residues. The CDR3 here is CASKKETLTEAFF. In DNA, the CDR3 is TGTGCCAGTAAGAAGGAGACTCTGACTGAAGCTTTCTTT. The variable domain in full, with the rest retrieved from reference TRBV19 and TRBJ1-1, is DGGITQSPKYLFRKEGQNVTLSCEQNLNHDAMYWYRQDPGQGLRLIYYSQIVNDFQKGDIAEGYSVSREKKESFPLTVTSAQKNPTAFYLCASKKETLTEAFFGQGTRLTVV.

The chain employs TRBV28 and TRBJ2-7; possible D gene TRBD2, 5 bases. From germline, CDR1 is MDHEN and CDR2 SYDVKM. V lost 5 bases and J lost 2, with 13 bases in between. This CDR3 comprises 14 residues. The CDR3 here is CASSPLGITYEQYF. CDR3 coding DNA: TGTGCCAGCAGTCCACTCGGGATAACCTACGAGCAGTACTTC.

The chain recombines TRBV27 with TRBJ2-3; 9 bases match TRBD2. The length of the CDR3 is 15 residues. CDR1 and CDR2 from the germline V gene are MNHEY and SMNVEV (reference sequence). Trimming at V came to 5 bases and at J to 4 bases, leaving 7 bases not matched to a gene. The CDR3 spells CASSGAGGRSDTQYF. CDR3 nucleotides: TGTGCCAGCAGTGGCGCGGGGGGGCGATCAGATACGCAGTATTTT.

This clone appeared a single time. The rearrangement uses TRBV7-9 and TRBJ1-3, with 9 bases fitting TRBD1. The CDR3 runs 15 residues. Germline values: CDR1 SEHNR, CDR2 FQNEAQ (reference sequence). V shed 9 bases and J 0 bases; nucleotides not matched to a gene: 6. The CDR3 sequence is CARGGTGLSGNTIYF. In DNA form, the CDR3 reads TGTGCCAGAGGCGGGACAGGGCTCTCTGGAAACACCATATATTTT. Full variable domain (missing parts from reference TRBV7-9 and TRBJ1-3): DTGVSQNPRHKITKRGQNVTFRCDPISEHNRLYWYRQTLGQGPEFLTYFQNEAQLEKSRLLSDRFSAERPKGSFSTLEIQRTEQGDSAMYLCARGGTGLSGNTIYFGEGSWLTVV.

This chain uses TRBV27 with TRBJ1-1, with unresolved D. Per the germline V gene, CDR1 is MNHEY and CDR2 is SMNVEV (reference sequence). The CDR3 length is 14 residues. Between the trimmed V and J ends, which lost 0 bases and 0 bases, there was a span of 5 bases. CDR3 amino acids: CASSLSRMNTEAFF. DNA of the CDR3: TGTGCCAGCAGTTTATCGAGAATGAACACTGAAGCTTTCTTT.

J is TRBJ2-7 and V is TRBV15; possibly TRBD1 for D (5 bases). The V end was cut by 5 bases, the J end by 3 bases, with 17 bases between. CDR1 and CDR2 (germline): LNHNV, YYDKDF (reference sequence). CDR3 length equals 15 residues. The CDR3 coding sequence is TGTGCCACCAGCCCGCGACTGACAGAAATCTACGAGCAGTACTTC. This codes for CATSPRLTEIYEQYF.

The chain uses TRBV6-5 and TRBJ1-1; D remains unclear. The CDR3 has 12 residues. The germline gives CDR1 MNHEY, CDR2 SVGAGI. V was clipped by 4 bases and J by 5 bases, with 8 bases between them. In DNA form, the CDR3 reads TGTGCCAGCAGTTTTATAGTGACTGAAGCTTTCTTT. This translates into CASSFIVTEAFF.

The genes are TRBV30 and TRBJ2-6; the D gene is possibly TRBD1 (5 bases). The CDR3 contains 13 residues. V lost 3 bases and J 7 bases, leaving 10 bases between the germline ends. The germline V gene has CDR1 GTSNPN and CDR2 SVGIG (reference sequence). CDR3 loop: CAWSRQGANVLTF. The CDR3 region has the DNA TGTGCCTGGAGCCGCCAGGGTGCCAACGTCCTGACTTTC. The entire variable domain, with the rest obtained from reference TRBV30 and TRBJ2-6, is as follows: SQTIHQWPATLVQPVGSPLSLECTVEGTSNPNLYWYRQAAGRGLQLLFYSVGIGQISSEVPQNLSASRPQDRQFILSSKKLLLSDSGFYLCAWSRQGANVLTFGAGSRLTVL.

This chain uses TRBV28 with TRBJ1-1, with 7 bases lining up with TRBD1. CDR3 length equals 13 residues. V shed 7 bases, J shed 5 bases, and the junction held 7 bases outside the gene matches. The germline CDR1 and CDR2 sequences are MDHEN and SYDVKM. The CDR3 loop reads CASMDRLRTEAFF. The CDR3 region has the DNA TGTGCCAGCATGGACAGGCTGAGGACTGAAGCTTTCTTT.

The gene calls are TRBV18 and TRBJ2-2; 8 bases are a match to TRBD2. The V gene's germline CDR1 is KGHSH and CDR2 LQKENI. V dropped 0 bases and J dropped 1; count of bases not matched to a gene: 4. The CDR3 totals 17 residues. The CDR3 here is CASSPPSLAVNTGELFF. CDR3 DNA sequence: TGTGCCAGCTCACCACCGTCACTAGCGGTGAACACCGGGGAGCTGTTTTTT.

V and J are TRBV5-4 and TRBJ2-7; 8 nucleotides agree with TRBD1. There are 15 residues in the CDR3. CDR1 and CDR2 (germline): SGHNT, YYREEE (reference sequence). Trimming at V came to 0 bases and at J to 2 bases, leaving 4 bases not matched to a gene. CDR3 in DNA: TGTGCCAGCAGCTTGGTCGGGACAGGTACCTACGAGCAGTACTTC. This translates into CASSLVGTGTYEQYF.

This clone was seen more than once but under ten times. The rearrangement links TRBV6-5 to TRBJ1-2; D is possibly TRBD1 (6 bases). CDR1 is MNHEY, CDR2 SVGAGI, per germline. CDR3 length: 14 amino acids. Trimming shortened V by 5 bases and J by 3 bases, and 13 bases separated the two germline ends. CDR3 DNA: TGTGCCAGCAGTGGCCCGGACAGTTACTATGGCTACACCTTC. Amino acid sequence: CASSGPDSYYGYTF.

This clone has just a few counts. The V and J genes are TRBV19 and TRBJ2-2, with a tentative D call TRBD2 (6 bases). Trimming took off 9 bases at V and 1 base at J, with 15 bases between the two ends. Germline V CDR1 and CDR2: LNHDA, SQIVND (reference sequence). This CDR3 comprises 15 residues. The DNA of the CDR3 is TGTGCCAGCACTCTGGGGGGTCAGAACACCGGGGAGCTGTTTTTT. Its translation is CASTLGGQNTGELFF. The variable domain in full, completed from reference TRBV19 and TRBJ2-2, reads DGGITQSPKYLFRKEGQNVTLSCEQNLNHDAMYWYRQDPGQGLRLIYYSQIVNDFQKGDIAEGYSVSREKKESFPLTVTSAQKNPTAFYLCASTLGGQNTGELFFGEGSRLTVL.

This clone was counted once. In the same sample, other DNA sequences code for this CDR3. The chain is built from TRBV15 and TRBJ1-1; TRBD1 might be the D (6 bases). The length of the CDR3 is 15 residues. The V gene's germline CDR1 is LNHNV and CDR2 YYDKDF (reference sequence). Trimming pared 0 bases from V and 1 base from J, leaving 9 bases between. The CDR3 DNA follows: TGTGCCACCAGCAGAGAACGACAGGCGAACACTGAAGCTTTCTTT. Translating it yields CATSRERQANTEAFF.

The chain uses TRBV5-1 and TRBJ1-1; maybe TRBD1 (5 bases). CDR1 and CDR2 (germline): SGHRS, YFSETQ. The CDR3 totals 14 residues. Trimming shortened V by 4 bases and J by 0 bases, and 10 bases separated the two germline ends. CDR3 in amino acids: CASSVAGLNTEAFF. The CDR3, as DNA: TGCGCCAGCAGCGTGGCAGGGTTGAACACTGAAGCTTTCTTT.

This chain joins TRBV28 and TRBJ1-5; D might be TRBD1 (6 bases). The length of the CDR3 is 14 residues. Trimming removed 6 bases at V and 3 bases at J, with 12 bases between. Per germline, CDR1 MDHEN and CDR2 SYDVKM. CDR3 amino acids: CASSRTGFNQPQHF. As DNA, the CDR3 is TGTGCCAGCAGCCGAACAGGGTTCAATCAGCCCCAGCATTTT.

On this clone: This specimen includes other DNA sequences encoding the same CDR3. The CDR3 loop is CSVYSRGRETQYF. The CDR3 DNA follows: TGCAGCGTGTATTCCAGGGGGAGAGAGACCCAGTACTTC. The chain couples TRBV29-1 to TRBJ2-5, with TRBD1 identical over 7 bases. The CDR3 loop spans 13 amino acids. Germline loops: CDR1 SQVTM, CDR2 ANQGSEA. V lost 6 bases, J lost 4 bases, and 8 bases stayed unmatched.

This chain joins TRBV4-1 and TRBJ2-1, with 11 nucleotides matching TRBD2. Looked up from germline, CDR1 is MGHRA and CDR2 is YSYEKL. The CDR3 spans 15 residues. J was trimmed by 6 bases and V by 8 bases; bases with no gene match: 9. The DNA for the CDR3 is TGCGCCAGCTCCTTACGCCTAGCGGGAGGCAATGAGCAGTTCTTC. It yields the protein CASSLRLAGGNEQFF.

J is TRBJ2-1 and V is TRBV7-2; TRBD2 might be the D (5 bases). V dropped 1 base and J dropped 0 bases, with 10 bases sitting between them. Germline assignment: CDR1 SGHTA and CDR2 FQGNSA. The CDR3 contains 16 residues. This chain's CDR3 is CASSLGSSSSYNEQFF. Here the CDR3 DNA reads TGTGCCAGCAGCTTAGGCTCTAGCAGCTCCTACAATGAGCAGTTCTTC.

The chain is built from TRBV9 and TRBJ2-7; 11 nucleotides agree with TRBD2. The length of the CDR3 is 16 residues. Germline CDR1 and CDR2: SGDLS and YYNGEE. J was trimmed by 4 bases and V by 4 bases; bases with no gene match: 10. The CDR3 nucleotides read TGTGCCAGCAGCCCCAACCTAGCGGGAGGACTATACGAGCAGTACTTC. The encoded protein is CASSPNLAGGLYEQYF. Variable domain in full (rest from reference TRBV9 and TRBJ2-7): DSGVTQTPKHLITATGQRVTLRCSPRSGDLSVYWYQQSLDQGLQFLIQYYNGEERAKGNILERFSAQQFPDLHSELNLSSLELGDSALYFCASSPNLAGGLYEQYFGPGTRLTVT.